Below, 2 T cell receptor beta chains from the same sample are listed, as sequenced in a study of blood T cell repertoires in COVID-19. The data were produced by immunoSEQ multiplex PCR, yet TCRdb's version contains in-frame clones alone and is incomplete. The top ten clones hold roughly 0.78% of a sample with 400,000 or so clones, 70% to 90% of them seen once. Sequencing used peripheral blood. The receptors stem from a man aged 18 to 30 with COVID-19, enrolled during active disease.

The rearrangement links TRBV7-8 to TRBJ1-1, with 9 bases that match TRBD1. CDR1 is SGHVS, CDR2 FQNEAQ, per germline. Trimming took 6 bases from V and 1 from J; bases not matched to a gene: 6. This CDR3 has 15 residues. CDR3 amino acids: CASRYDRGKNTEAFF. As DNA, the CDR3 is TGTGCCAGCAGATACGACAGGGGGAAGAACACTGAAGCTTTCTTT.

The CDR3 sequence: CAWNGGNYEQYF. CDR3 bases: TGTGCCTGGAATGGGGGGAACTACGAGCAGTACTTC. The chain couples TRBV30 to TRBJ2-7; tentatively, D is TRBD2 (6 bases). Trimming stripped 4 bases from V and 3 bases from J, with 10 bases between. The CDR3 is 12 amino acids. Per the germline V gene, CDR1 is GTSNPN and CDR2 is SVGIG (reference sequence).